Presented here are 22 T cell receptor beta chains from one specimen sequenced in a study of technical replicates of blood from a few donors. Sequenced by immunoSEQ multiplex PCR; TCRdb stores in-frame clones only, minus some. Of 60,000 to 90,000 clones listed, more than 85% are singletons. Sequenced: T cells isolated from PBMCs. The receptor source for this set is a human donor in good health.

The chain couples TRBV7-2 to TRBJ2-5; 7 nucleotides match TRBD1. V lost 2 bases to trimming and J lost 0 bases; unmatched junction nucleotides: 3. The germline CDR1 and CDR2 sequences are SGHTA and FQGNSA. The CDR3 is 15 amino acids. The CDR3 DNA reads as TGTGCCAGCAGCTTATGGACAGGCCACCAAGAGACCCAGTACTTC. This translates into CASSLWTGHQETQYF. The full variable domain, in which reference TRBV7-2 and TRBJ2-5 provide the parts outside the CDR3, is GAGVSQSPSNKVTEKGKDVELRCDPISGHTALYWYRQSLGQGLEFLIYFQGNSAPDKSGLPSDRFSAERTGGSVSTLTIQRTQQEDSAVYLCASSLWTGHQETQYFGPGTRLLVL.

The gene calls are TRBV19 and TRBJ2-1, with D possibly matching TRBD1 (6 bases). V dropped 5 bases and J dropped 8 bases, with 13 bases sitting between them. The CDR3 is 13 residues long. Germline V gene lookup returns CDR1 LNHDA and CDR2 SQIVND (reference sequence). DNA of the CDR3: TGTGCCAGTAGTTCCACAGGGTTCCATGAGCAGTTCTTC. Its translation is CASSSTGFHEQFF.

This sequence joins TRBV6-1 and TRBJ2-1; 9 bases agree with TRBD1. V shed 4 bases, J shed 7 bases, and the junction held 8 bases outside the gene matches. There are 15 residues in the CDR3. The germline gives CDR1 MNHNS, CDR2 SASEGT. The CDR3 region is CASSGDRELGNEQFF. The CDR3 DNA is TGTGCCAGCAGTGGGGACAGGGAGCTAGGAAATGAGCAGTTCTTC.

This clone was seen just once. This chain uses TRBV5-1 with TRBJ2-2; weak D call: TRBD1 (5 bases). V lost 1 base, J lost 6 bases, and 13 bases lay in between. The CDR3 has 15 residues. Germline lookup yields CDR1 SGHRS and CDR2 YFSETQ. The CDR3 region is CASSLTGPHPGELFF. DNA for the CDR3: TGCGCCAGCAGCTTGACAGGCCCCCACCCCGGGGAGCTGTTTTTT.

The CDR3 region is CASSIRGRDTQYF. CDR3 coding DNA: TGTGCCAGTAGTATCAGGGGTAGGGATACGCAGTATTTT. The V and J genes are TRBV19 and TRBJ2-3; TRBD1 is a possible D gene (6 bases). The germline gives CDR1 LNHDA, CDR2 SQIVND (reference sequence). The CDR3 is made up of 13 amino acids. Trimming shortened V by 3 bases and J by 6 bases, and 10 bases separated the two germline ends.

The chain uses TRBV29-1 and TRBJ1-4; a weak D match, TRBD1 (5 bases). Germline CDR1 is SQVTM and CDR2 is ANQGSEA. V lost 0 bases and J 5 bases, leaving 19 bases between the germline ends. The CDR3 covers 17 residues. The CDR3 region has the DNA TGCAGCGTTGAAGATAGTTCGGTACGGACATTAAATGAAAAACTGTTTTTT. The encoded protein is CSVEDSSVRTLNEKLFF.

The chain carries TRBV10-3 and TRBJ2-1; 9 bases align to TRBD2. V lost 3 bases to trimming and J lost 5 bases; unmatched junction nucleotides: 5. CDR3 length: 15 amino acids. The germline V gene has CDR1 ENHRY and CDR2 SYGVKD. The chain's CDR3 is CAISETSGLNNEQFF. The CDR3 DNA sequence: TGTGCCATCAGTGAAACTAGCGGGCTCAACAATGAGCAGTTCTTC.

The chain has TRBV10-2 and TRBJ2-2; 12 bases match TRBD2. CDR3 length equals 16 residues. The V segment lost 4 bases and the J segment 5 bases; nucleotides outside the gene matches: 5. The V gene's germline CDR1 is WSHSY and CDR2 SAAADI. Here the CDR3 reads CASSVMTSGSTGELFF. For the CDR3, the DNA is TGCGCCAGCAGTGTCATGACTAGCGGGAGTACCGGGGAGCTGTTTTTT.

The V gene is TRBV19, the J gene TRBJ1-1, with D perhaps matching TRBD1 (5 bases). The length of the CDR3 is 13 residues. V was clipped by 8 bases and J by 1 base, with 11 bases between them. Per germline, CDR1 LNHDA and CDR2 SQIVND (reference sequence). CDR3 region: CASRKQENTEAFF. The CDR3, as DNA: TGTGCCAGTCGGAAACAGGAGAACACTGAAGCTTTCTTT.

This clone was detected only once. The chain couples TRBV30 to TRBJ2-1, with a tentative D call TRBD2 (5 bases). Trimming removed 0 bases at V and 9 bases at J, with 15 bases between. Germline lookup yields CDR1 GTSNPN and CDR2 SVGIG (reference sequence). The CDR3 totals 14 residues. The CDR3 is CAWSVEWESGEQFF. The CDR3 nucleotides are TGTGCCTGGAGTGTAGAGTGGGAGAGCGGTGAGCAGTTCTTC.

The V call is TRBV6-5, the J call TRBJ1-2, with a tentative D call TRBD1 (5 bases). CDR3 length: 15 amino acids. Germline V gene data show CDR1 as MNHEY and CDR2 as SVGAGI. The V gene lost 5 bases and the J gene lost 6 bases, with 19 bases spanning the gap. CDR3 protein: CASSNGGEHPDGYTF. The CDR3 nucleotides are TGTGCCAGCAGTAACGGAGGGGAGCATCCGGATGGCTACACCTTC.

The V and J genes are TRBV27 and TRBJ1-5; 8 positions agree with TRBD1. Germline V gene lookup returns CDR1 MNHEY and CDR2 SMNVEV (reference sequence). CDR3 length: 15 residues. V lost 2 bases and J lost 7; bases outside the gene matches: 7. In nucleotides, the CDR3 is TGTGCCAGCAGTTTAGGGCAGGGGGCAAACCAGCCCCAGCATTTT. It is translated as CASSLGQGANQPQHF.

This clone occurred once. The chain uses TRBV30 and TRBJ2-5; no reliable D call. The V and J ends lost 2 bases and 5 bases respectively, with 12 bases between them. Looked up from germline, CDR1 is GTSNPN and CDR2 is SVGIG (reference sequence). The CDR3 extends over 13 amino acids. CDR3 residues: CAWSHLVLETQYF. The CDR3 DNA sequence: TGTGCCTGGAGTCATTTAGTCTTGGAGACCCAGTACTTC.

The chain links TRBV6-1 to TRBJ1-3; a weak D match, TRBD1 (6 bases). Germline assignment: CDR1 MNHNS and CDR2 SASEGT. CDR3 length: 16 amino acids. V was trimmed by 4 bases and J by 0 bases, leaving 13 bases between them. The CDR3 sequence is CASSATGISSGNTIYF. The CDR3 DNA is TGTGCCAGCAGTGCAACAGGGATCAGCTCTGGAAACACCATATATTTT.

This clone came up a few times. The chain joins TRBV7-3 to TRBJ1-1; D is unresolved. V was cut by 5 bases and J by 6 bases, with 10 bases left in between. CDR3 length equals 12 residues. Germline V gives CDR1 SGHTA, CDR2 FQGTGA. CDR3 coding DNA: TGTGCCAGCAGCCCGAGGGCCCCTGAAGCTTTCTTT. Translated: CASSPRAPEAFF. Using reference TRBV7-3 and TRBJ1-1 for the parts outside the CDR3, the full variable domain is GAGVSQTPSNKVTEKGKYVELRCDPISGHTALYWYRQSLGQGPEFLIYFQGTGAADDSGLPNDRFFAVRPEGSVSTLKIQRTERGDSAVYLCASSPRAPEAFFGQGTRLTVV.

This sequence joins TRBV5-4 and TRBJ2-2; 11 nucleotides agree with TRBD2. Germline lookup yields CDR1 SGHNT and CDR2 YYREEE (reference sequence). J was trimmed by 1 base and V by 4 bases; bases with no gene match: 6. The CDR3 is made up of 17 amino acids. DNA for the CDR3: TGTGCCAGCAGCCCCGGGGGGACTAGCGGGAACACCGGGGAGCTGTTTTTT. Encoded protein: CASSPGGTSGNTGELFF.

This clone has only a few counts. The rearrangement joins TRBV4-2 to TRBJ2-7; the D gene is possibly TRBD2 (5 bases). The CDR3 contains 14 residues. Trimming stripped 1 base from V and 3 bases from J, with 10 bases between. From germline, CDR1 is LGHNA and CDR2 YNFKEQ. The CDR3 DNA follows: TGTGCCAGCAGCCAAGTGGAGGCTATCTACGAGCAGTACTTC. Amino acids: CASSQVEAIYEQYF.

The genes are TRBV29-1 and TRBJ1-1; D is possibly TRBD1 (6 bases). The CDR3 extends over 13 amino acids. V was shortened by 7 bases and J by 1 base, with 13 bases between the two germline ends. Germline CDR1 reads SQVTM; CDR2 reads ANQGSEA. The CDR3 region has the DNA TGCAGCGCTCATACAGGGCAGAACACTGAAGCTTTCTTT. Residues: CSAHTGQNTEAFF. The entire variable domain, with the rest obtained from reference TRBV29-1 and TRBJ1-1, is as follows: SAVISQKPSRDICQRGTSLTIQCQVDSQVTMMFWYRQQPGQSLTLIATANQGSEATYESGFVIDKFPISRPNLTFSTLTVSNMSPEDSSIYLCSAHTGQNTEAFFGQGTRLTVV.

The chain recombines TRBV7-9 with TRBJ1-1; no reliable D call. Germline V gene data show CDR1 as SEHNR and CDR2 as FQNEAQ (reference sequence). Trimming cost V 0 bases and J 7 bases, with 6 bases left between them. The CDR3 contains 12 residues. CDR3 in DNA: TGTGCCAGCAGCTTAGCGGCAGTTGAAGCTTTCTTT. It is translated as CASSLAAVEAFF.

The chain recombines TRBV27 with TRBJ2-3, with D possibly matching TRBD2 (6 bases). CDR1 is MNHEY, CDR2 SMNVEV, per germline (reference sequence). Trimming removed 2 bases at V and 6 bases at J, with 12 bases between. CDR3 length: 14 amino acids. The CDR3 is CASSLPGSTDTQYF. The CDR3 DNA reads TGTGCCAGCAGTTTACCCGGGAGTACCGATACGCAGTATTTT.

This chain links TRBV6-5 with TRBJ1-2, with 11 bases identical to TRBD1. With V trimmed by 0 bases and J by 4 bases, 4 bases remained unmatched. This CDR3 is built from 16 residues. Germline CDR1 reads MNHEY; CDR2 reads SVGAGI. The CDR3 spells CASSYSPGTGGYGYTF. The CDR3 coding sequence is TGTGCCAGCAGTTACTCACCTGGGACAGGGGGCTATGGCTACACCTTC.

The rearrangement uses TRBV19 and TRBJ1-3, with 9 bases matching TRBD1. J was trimmed by 4 bases and V by 4 bases; bases with no gene match: 8. Germline V gene lookup returns CDR1 LNHDA and CDR2 SQIVND (reference sequence). CDR3 length: 16 amino acids. The CDR3 reads CASSRVSGTGGNTIYF. CDR3 nucleotide sequence: TGTGCCAGTAGTAGGGTATCCGGGACAGGGGGAAACACCATATATTTT.